This T cell receptor beta chain was obtained from a study of blood T cells in healthy people across ages. The CDR3 length is 15 residues. The V segment lost 1 base and the J segment 5 bases; nucleotides outside the gene matches: 4. Germline loops: CDR1 SGHRS, CDR2 YFSETQ. Using a J-beta primer mix together with a sample-barcoded 5' primer, a second PCR was run for about 6 to 11 cycles. MiXCR was run by TCRdb on the 5' RACE reads, yielding one entry per CDR3 protein. The data hold more than 900,000 distinct CDR3 sequences, with approximately 25% observed a single time. In addition, the sample was reused for a study of T cells of mothers and their children.

The TCR sequence derives from a girl aged 2 to 10 in good health. The chain is built from TRBV5-1 and TRBJ2-3, with 10 nucleotides matching TRBD2. The sequencing sample was made of blood. CDR3 in DNA: TGCGCCAGCAGCTTGCTGGGACTAGCGAGAGATACGCAGTATTTT. Encoded protein: CASSLLGLARDTQYF.